One sample yielded the 20 T cell receptor beta chains listed below, sequenced in a study of T-cell memory formation after mild COVID-19. TCRdb reanalysed the 5' RACE reads using MiXCR and keeps one entry per CDR3 protein. The sample holds some 150,000 distinct CDR3 sequences, 6% to 6.5% seen once. The sequenced sample was PBMCs or a T cell subset sorted from them (not recorded which). These receptors came from an adult woman who had mild COVID-19 (a few samples of this study predate the infection). Cell type and time point are not known.

The CDR3 spells CASSFLAGVETQYF. CDR3 coding DNA: TGTGCCAGCAGCTTTCTAGCGGGAGTCGAGACCCAGTACTTC. The chain carries TRBV7-9 and TRBJ2-5; 10 nucleotides line up with TRBD2. Germline V gives CDR1 SEHNR, CDR2 FQNEAQ (reference sequence). V lost 3 bases to trimming and J lost 5 bases; unmatched junction nucleotides: 3. The CDR3 has 14 residues. The complete variable domain, with remaining parts taken from reference TRBV7-9 and TRBJ2-5, reads DTGVSQNPRHKITKRGQNVTFRCDPISEHNRLYWYRQTLGQGPEFLTYFQNEAQLEKSRLLSDRFSAERPKGSFSTLEIQRTEQGDSAMYLCASSFLAGVETQYFGPGTRLLVL.

There are a few counts of this clonotype. The V and J genes are TRBV18 and TRBJ2-7; D is perhaps TRBD1 or TRBD2 (7 bases each). There are 18 residues in the CDR3. Trimming took off 3 bases at V and 2 bases at J, with 23 bases between the two ends. Germline loops: CDR1 KGHSH, CDR2 LQKENI. The CDR3 is CASSPLAAGGERAYEQYF. As DNA, the CDR3 is TGTGCCAGCTCACCCCTGGCAGCAGGGGGGGAAAGGGCCTACGAGCAGTACTTC.

Many counts were recorded for this clonotype. The chain uses TRBV24-1 and TRBJ2-5, with 8 bases identical to TRBD2. This CDR3 has 16 residues. Germline CDR1 KGHDR, CDR2 SFDVKD. The ends lost 4 bases at V and 4 bases at J; junction bases unmatched: 10. CDR3: CATSEGYGRASETQYF. The CDR3 DNA reads as TGTGCCACCAGTGAAGGTTACGGGAGGGCCTCAGAGACCCAGTACTTC.

This clonotype has at least ten counts. The chain links TRBV20-1 to TRBJ2-1; D may be TRBD1 or TRBD2 (6 bases each). Germline-derived CDR1 and CDR2 are DFQATT and SNEGSKA (reference sequence). The length of the CDR3 is 12 residues. CDR3 sequence (DNA): TGCGCTCTATTCGGGGGCCGCAATGAGCAGTTCTTC. Translating it yields CALFGGRNEQFF.

As to this clonotype: It may be a read error: a sequence one base away is much more abundant. The chain links TRBV20-1 to TRBJ1-6; D might be TRBD1 (5 bases). The CDR3 is 17 amino acids. Germline V gene data show CDR1 as DFQATT and CDR2 as SNEGSKA (reference sequence). Trimming took 3 bases from V and 7 from J, leaving 22 bases between them. CDR3 DNA: TGCAGTGCTAGCAACCACTACCAGGGAGTGGGGAATTCACCCCTCCACTTT. This gives the protein CSASNHYQGVGNSPLHF.

This chain links TRBV5-6 with TRBJ2-5; 8 nucleotides align to TRBD2. CDR1 is SGHDT, CDR2 YYEEEE, per germline. V shed 5 bases and J 7 bases; nucleotides not matched to a gene: 4. The CDR3 runs 12 residues. DNA for the CDR3: TGTGCCAGCAGAAGGGCGGGAGGGACCCAGTACTTC. It specifies CASRRAGGTQYF.

The genes are TRBV7-2 and TRBJ2-3; 7 nucleotides agree with TRBD2. Germline V gene data show CDR1 as SGHTA and CDR2 as FQGNSA. The V gene end was trimmed by 5 bases and the J gene end by 1 base; junction bases not matched to a gene: 12. The CDR3 has 17 amino acids. The CDR3 sequence: CASSPRGLAEGTDTQYF. The CDR3 bases are TGTGCCAGCAGCCCACGAGGGCTAGCGGAGGGCACAGATACGCAGTATTTT.

This clonotype has at least ten counts. J is TRBJ2-3 and V is TRBV5-1; D may be TRBD2 (6 bases). Germline CDR1 and CDR2: SGHRS and YFSETQ. Trimming pared 4 bases from V and 2 bases from J, leaving 17 bases between. The CDR3 length is 16 residues. The CDR3 region has the DNA TGCGCCAGCAGCGGAGGGACTCCGGCTAACACAGATACGCAGTATTTT. It is translated as CASSGGTPANTDTQYF.

Ten or more counts support this clonotype. This chain links TRBV5-6 with TRBJ2-7; TRBD1 matches at 7 bases. This CDR3 spans 15 amino acids. Germline V gives CDR1 SGHDT, CDR2 YYEEEE. V trimming: 5 bases; J trimming: 2 bases; junction bases outside the gene matches: 10. The CDR3 protein is CASRSRDRRTYEQYF. The CDR3 nucleotides are TGTGCCAGCAGGTCCCGGGACAGACGGACCTACGAGCAGTACTTC.

This clonotype was observed many times. The V call is TRBV14, the J call TRBJ2-7, with D perhaps matching TRBD2 (6 bases). Trimming stripped 1 base from V and 6 bases from J, with 10 bases between. The CDR3 is 13 amino acids. Germline V gives CDR1 SGHDN, CDR2 FVKESK. CDR3 in DNA: TGTGCCAGCAGCCAAGCCCTGGGAGGCGAGCAGTACTTC. Protein product: CASSQALGGEQYF.

This clonotype was seen at least ten times. The rearrangement joins TRBV27 to TRBJ2-7, with TRBD2 identical over 8 bases. Germline V gene lookup returns CDR1 MNHEY and CDR2 SMNVEV (reference sequence). Unmatched junction bases numbered 9, after V lost 4 bases and J lost 13 bases. This CDR3 has 12 amino acids. The CDR3 protein is CASSSPAGVRYF. The DNA of the CDR3 is TGTGCCAGCAGTTCGCCAGCGGGAGTCCGATACTTC.

This clonotype came up many times. The chain recombines TRBV5-1 with TRBJ2-5; TRBD2 matches 9 bases. The CDR3 runs 15 residues. V lost 0 bases, J lost 6 bases, and 6 bases stayed unmatched. From germline, CDR1 is SGHRS and CDR2 YFSETQ. The CDR3 here is CASSLVASGEKTQYF. Written as DNA, the CDR3 is TGCGCCAGCAGCTTGGTTGCTAGCGGGGAGAAGACCCAGTACTTC.

The table lists this clonotype with a few counts. The CDR3 sequence is CATSRGTGQSLYEQYF. The CDR3 region has the DNA TGTGCCACCAGCAGAGGAACGGGACAGAGCCTCTACGAGCAGTACTTC. This sequence joins TRBV15 and TRBJ2-7; TRBD1 matches 7 bases. Germline V gene sequence: CDR1 LNHNV, CDR2 YYDKDF (reference sequence). This CDR3 has 16 residues. J lost 3 bases, V lost 1 base, and 9 bases had no gene match.

This clonotype was seen more than once but under ten times. This sequence joins TRBV29-1 and TRBJ2-7, with 9 bases fitting TRBD1. Looked up from germline, CDR1 is SQVTM and CDR2 is ANQGSEA. The CDR3 runs to 14 residues. The J segment lost 3 bases and the V segment lost 5 bases, leaving 8 bases of the junction unmatched. The CDR3 is CSVRPGQGDYEQYF. As DNA, the CDR3 is TGCAGCGTTCGACCGGGACAGGGAGACTACGAGCAGTACTTC.

This clonotype was recorded many times. The chain has TRBV7-2 and TRBJ2-7; TRBD1 agrees at 9 bases. The V gene's germline CDR1 is SGHTA and CDR2 FQGNSA. The CDR3 runs 15 residues. The trim removed 6 bases at V and 3 bases at J, leaving 9 bases unmatched. The CDR3 region is CASSFSGTGFYEQYF. CDR3 DNA: TGTGCCAGCAGTTTCTCCGGGACAGGGTTCTACGAGCAGTACTTC.

The table lists this clonotype with many counts. The chain joins TRBV7-9 to TRBJ2-3, with D possibly matching TRBD2 (6 bases). Germline CDR1 SEHNR, CDR2 FQNEAQ (reference sequence). The CDR3 contains 15 residues. V was pared by 5 bases and J by 2 bases, with 14 bases between. As DNA, the CDR3 is TGTGCCAGCAGCAAGGGACTGGACCACACAGATACGCAGTATTTT. Translating it yields CASSKGLDHTDTQYF.

This clonotype was detected a few times. The chain joins TRBV21-1 to TRBJ2-5; TRBD1, as called in the table, went unchecked against the DNA. TRBV21-1 is given as a pseudogene. CDR3 length: 16 residues. CDR3 residues: CASSKGTGGNLETQYF. Written as DNA, the CDR3 is TGTGCCAGCAGCAAGGGAACAGGGGGAAATCTTGAGACCCAGTACTTC.

This clonotype was seen at least ten times. The chain employs TRBV7-3 and TRBJ2-5, with D possibly TRBD1 on 5 matching bases. This CDR3 is 15 amino acids long. CDR1 SGHTA and CDR2 FQGTGA come from the germline V gene. Deletions cut 6 bases from V and 5 bases from J, with 19 bases between. The CDR3 bases are TGTGCCAGCAGAATGGGCCAAGGGGCCTGGGAGACCCAGTACTTC. Its protein product is CASRMGQGAWETQYF.

The sample holds a few counts of this clonotype. This chain joins TRBV20-1 and TRBJ1-5; D gene unclear. V was trimmed by 3 bases and J by 2 bases, leaving 11 bases between them. The CDR3 is made up of 14 amino acids. Germline assignment: CDR1 DFQATT and CDR2 SNEGSKA (reference sequence). CDR3 sequence: CSARLDYGNQPQHF. The CDR3 region has the DNA TGCAGTGCTAGGTTGGATTATGGCAATCAGCCCCAGCATTTT.

This clonotype has a count of ten or more. J is TRBJ2-3 and V is TRBV20-1, with no clear D. Germline V CDR1 and CDR2: DFQATT, SNEGSKA (reference sequence). V shed 0 bases and J shed 2 bases, with 12 bases lying between them. The CDR3 extends over 15 amino acids. CDR3 nucleotide sequence: TGCAGTGCTAGAGATCTGGAAGAAGACACAGATACGCAGTATTTT. Translated, it gives CSARDLEEDTDTQYF.